This T cell receptor beta chain was documented in a study of Graves' ophthalmopathy and Graves' hyperthyroidism. Study outcomes and limitations: In blood appeared most of the expanded thyroid clonotypes whose frequency exceeded 0.001. With a specificity of around 72% and a sensitivity of roughly 71%, the model predicted ophthalmopathy progression.

As the template, RNA transcripts were used to amplify TCR beta CDR3 regions. HTBI primers were used in a first-round RT-PCR, which preceded a second-round multiplex PCR. One entry per CDR3 protein, called by TCRdb with MiXCR from the multiplex PCR reads. Here the sample spans about 1.1 million distinct CDR3 sequences, approximately 35% being singletons. Details on this clonotype: Its target is unknown. It may be a read error: a sequence one base away is much more abundant.

This CDR3 is built from 17 residues. The V gene lost 0 bases and the J gene lost 1 base, with 14 bases spanning the gap. Germline V CDR1 and CDR2: KGHDR, SFDVKD. Pregnancy or lactation, uncontrolled infections and other autoimmune diseases were grounds for excluding patients. The receptor comes from an adult man with Graves' hyperthyroidism. The specimen was peripheral blood or thyroid tissue (not recorded which). The chain employs TRBV24-1 and TRBJ1-1; D gene ambiguous. CDR3 amino acids: CATSDLLVGLENTEAFF. The DNA of the CDR3 is TGTGCCACCAGTGATTTGCTGGTGGGGTTAGAGAACACTGAAGCTTTCTTT.